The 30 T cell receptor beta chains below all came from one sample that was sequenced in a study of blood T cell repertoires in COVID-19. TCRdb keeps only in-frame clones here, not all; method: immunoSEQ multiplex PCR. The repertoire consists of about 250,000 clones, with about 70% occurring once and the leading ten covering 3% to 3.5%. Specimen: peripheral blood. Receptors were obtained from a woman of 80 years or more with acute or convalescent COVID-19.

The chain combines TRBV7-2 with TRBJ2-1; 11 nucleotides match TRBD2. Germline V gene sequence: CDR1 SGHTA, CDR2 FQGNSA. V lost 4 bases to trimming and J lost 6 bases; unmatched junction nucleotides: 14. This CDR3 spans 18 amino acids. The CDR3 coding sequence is TGTGCCAGCAGCTATAGCGGGGGGGCCCTCTCAGTGGGCAATGAGCAGTTCTTC. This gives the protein CASSYSGGALSVGNEQFF.

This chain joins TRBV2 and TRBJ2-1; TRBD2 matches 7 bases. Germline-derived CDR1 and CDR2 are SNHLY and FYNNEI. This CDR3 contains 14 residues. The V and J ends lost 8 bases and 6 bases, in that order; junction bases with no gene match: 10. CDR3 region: CASRGGSTGNEQFF. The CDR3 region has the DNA TGTGCCAGCCGAGGCGGGAGCACAGGCAATGAGCAGTTCTTC.

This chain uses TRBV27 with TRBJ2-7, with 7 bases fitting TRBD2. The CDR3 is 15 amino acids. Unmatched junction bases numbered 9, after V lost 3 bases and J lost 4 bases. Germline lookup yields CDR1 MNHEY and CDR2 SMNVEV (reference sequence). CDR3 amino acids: CASSFLGQAGYEQYF. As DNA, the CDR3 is TGTGCCAGCAGTTTTCTAGGACAAGCGGGGTACGAGCAGTACTTC.

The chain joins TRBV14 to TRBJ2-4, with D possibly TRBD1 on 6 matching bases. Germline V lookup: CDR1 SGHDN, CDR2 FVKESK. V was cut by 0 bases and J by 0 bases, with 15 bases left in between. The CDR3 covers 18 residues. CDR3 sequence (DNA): TGTGCCAGCAGCCAAGATCGGTACAGGGTGGGAGCCAAAAACATTCAGTACTTC. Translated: CASSQDRYRVGAKNIQYF.

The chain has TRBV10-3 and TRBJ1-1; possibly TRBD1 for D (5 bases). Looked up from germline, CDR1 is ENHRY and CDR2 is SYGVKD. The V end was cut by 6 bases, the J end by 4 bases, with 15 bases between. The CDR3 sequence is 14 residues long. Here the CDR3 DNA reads TGTGCCATCAGGGGAGGGCAGGGAGTCACTGAAGCTTTCTTT. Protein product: CAIRGGQGVTEAFF.

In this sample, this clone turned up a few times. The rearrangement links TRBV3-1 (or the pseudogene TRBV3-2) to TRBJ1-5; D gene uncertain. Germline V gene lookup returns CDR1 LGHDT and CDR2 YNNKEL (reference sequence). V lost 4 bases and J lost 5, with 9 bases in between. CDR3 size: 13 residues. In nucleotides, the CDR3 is TGTGCCAGCAGCCCTTACGGTTATCAGCCCCAGCATTTT. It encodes CASSPYGYQPQHF.

This CDR3 is CASSYSLTSVTDTQYF. CDR3 in DNA: TGTGCCAGCAGTTACTCCCTGACTAGCGTCACAGATACGCAGTATTTT. The chain recombines TRBV6-5 with TRBJ2-3; 8 nucleotides match TRBD2. Germline-derived CDR1 and CDR2 are MNHEY and SVGAGI. The CDR3 covers 16 residues. The V segment lost 0 bases and the J segment 2 bases; nucleotides outside the gene matches: 4.

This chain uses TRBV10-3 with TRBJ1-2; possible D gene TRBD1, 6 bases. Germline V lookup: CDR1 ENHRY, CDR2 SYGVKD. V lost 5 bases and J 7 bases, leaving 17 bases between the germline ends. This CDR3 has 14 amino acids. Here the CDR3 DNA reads TGTGCCATCAGTTTTGAGGGACGGACAGCTGGCTACACCTTC. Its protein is CAISFEGRTAGYTF.

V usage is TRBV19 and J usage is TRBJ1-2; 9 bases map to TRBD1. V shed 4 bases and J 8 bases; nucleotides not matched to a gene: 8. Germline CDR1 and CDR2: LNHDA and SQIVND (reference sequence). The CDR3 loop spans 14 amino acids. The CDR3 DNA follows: TGTGCCAGTAGTAGGGGACAGGGTAATTACGGCTACACCTTC. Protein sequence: CASSRGQGNYGYTF.

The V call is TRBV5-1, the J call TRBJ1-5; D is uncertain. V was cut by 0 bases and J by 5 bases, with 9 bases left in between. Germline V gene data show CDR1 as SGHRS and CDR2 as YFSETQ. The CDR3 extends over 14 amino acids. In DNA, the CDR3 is TGCGCCAGCAGCTTGGGTTCAGGCGATCAGCCCCAGCATTTT. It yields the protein CASSLGSGDQPQHF.

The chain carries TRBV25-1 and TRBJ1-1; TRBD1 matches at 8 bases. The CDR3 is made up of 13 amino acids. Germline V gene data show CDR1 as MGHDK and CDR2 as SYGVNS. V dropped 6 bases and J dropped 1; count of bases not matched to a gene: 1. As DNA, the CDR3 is TGTGCCAGCAGGACAGGGGAGAACACTGAAGCTTTCTTT. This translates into CASRTGENTEAFF.

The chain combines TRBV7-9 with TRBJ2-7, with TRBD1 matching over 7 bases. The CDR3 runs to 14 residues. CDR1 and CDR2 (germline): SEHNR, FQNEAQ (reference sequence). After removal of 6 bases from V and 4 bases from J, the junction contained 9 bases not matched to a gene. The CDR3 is CASSGEGAVYEQYF. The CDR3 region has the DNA TGTGCCAGCAGTGGAGAGGGGGCCGTATACGAGCAGTACTTC.

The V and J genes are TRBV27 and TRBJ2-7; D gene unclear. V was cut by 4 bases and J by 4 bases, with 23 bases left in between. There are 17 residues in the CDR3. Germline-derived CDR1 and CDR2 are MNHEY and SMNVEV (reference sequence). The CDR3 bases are TGTGCCAGCAGTTCGGAGCACGTGCAGTCCGCGAAATACGAGCAGTACTTC. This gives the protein CASSSEHVQSAKYEQYF.

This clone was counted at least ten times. CDR3 sequence (DNA): TGTGCCAGCAGCCAAGGTAACACGCGGGGAGAGCAGTACTTC. Encoded protein: CASSQGNTRGEQYF. The chain employs TRBV3-1 (or the pseudogene TRBV3-2) and TRBJ2-7; D is perhaps TRBD2 (6 bases). This CDR3 comprises 14 residues. Germline-derived CDR1 and CDR2 are LGHDT and YNNKEL (reference sequence). Trimming took off 1 base at V and 7 bases at J, with 14 bases between the two ends.

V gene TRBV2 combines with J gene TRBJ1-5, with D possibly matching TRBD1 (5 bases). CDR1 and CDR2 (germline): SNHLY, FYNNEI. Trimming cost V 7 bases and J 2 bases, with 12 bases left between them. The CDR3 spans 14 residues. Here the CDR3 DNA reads TGTGCCAGCACCATGGGCAGGGGCAATCAGCCCCAGCATTTT. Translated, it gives CASTMGRGNQPQHF.

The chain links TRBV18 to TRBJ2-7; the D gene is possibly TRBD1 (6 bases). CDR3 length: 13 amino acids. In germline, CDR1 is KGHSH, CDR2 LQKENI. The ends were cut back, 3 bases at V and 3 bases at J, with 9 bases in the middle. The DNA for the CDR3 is TGTGCCAGCTCACCGTCCAGGGGCTACGAGCAGTACTTC. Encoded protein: CASSPSRGYEQYF. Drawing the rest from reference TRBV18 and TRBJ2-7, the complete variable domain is NAGVMQNPRHLVRRRGQEARLRCSPMKGHSHVYWYRQLPEEGLKFMVYLQKENIIDESGMPKERFSAEFPKEGPSILRIQQVVRGDSAAYFCASSPSRGYEQYFGPGTRLTVT.

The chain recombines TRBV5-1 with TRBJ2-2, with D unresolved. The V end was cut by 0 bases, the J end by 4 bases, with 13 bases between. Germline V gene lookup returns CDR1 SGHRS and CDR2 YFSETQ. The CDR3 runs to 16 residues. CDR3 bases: TGCGCCAGCAGCTTGGTGGCTAGGATGGGCACCGGGGAGCTGTTTTTT. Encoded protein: CASSLVARMGTGELFF. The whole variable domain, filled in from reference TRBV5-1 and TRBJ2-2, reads KAGVTQTPRYLIKTRGQQVTLSCSPISGHRSVSWYQQTPGQGLQFLFEYFSETQRNKGNFPGRFSGRQFSNSRSEMNVSTLELGDSALYLCASSLVARMGTGELFFGEGSRLTVL.

In DNA form, the CDR3 reads TGTGCCAGCTCACCACAGCAGGGGCAAGAGACCCAGTACTTC. It is translated as CASSPQQGQETQYF. The V and J genes are TRBV18 and TRBJ2-5; tentatively, D is TRBD1 (6 bases). V lost 1 base to trimming and J lost 2 bases, with 8 bases between them. Germline assignment: CDR1 KGHSH and CDR2 LQKENI. The CDR3 is made up of 14 amino acids.

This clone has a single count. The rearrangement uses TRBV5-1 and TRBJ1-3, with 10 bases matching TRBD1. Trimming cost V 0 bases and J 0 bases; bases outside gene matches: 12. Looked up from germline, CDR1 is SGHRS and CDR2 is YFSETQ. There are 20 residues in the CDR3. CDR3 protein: CASSLVFHWDRGFSGNTIYF. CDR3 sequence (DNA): TGCGCCAGCAGCTTGGTCTTTCACTGGGACAGGGGTTTCTCTGGAAACACCATATATTTT.

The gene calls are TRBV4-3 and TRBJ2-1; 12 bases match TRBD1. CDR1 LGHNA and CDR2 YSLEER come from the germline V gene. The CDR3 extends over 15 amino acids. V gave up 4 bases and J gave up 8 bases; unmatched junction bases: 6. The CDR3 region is CASSPQGTGGYEQFF. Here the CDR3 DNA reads TGCGCCAGCAGCCCCCAGGGGACAGGGGGCTATGAGCAGTTCTTC.

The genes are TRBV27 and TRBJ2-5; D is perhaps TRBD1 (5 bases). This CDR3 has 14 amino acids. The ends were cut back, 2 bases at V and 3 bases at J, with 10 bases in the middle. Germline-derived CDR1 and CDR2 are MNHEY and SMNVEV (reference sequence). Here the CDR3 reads CASSLRATEETQYF. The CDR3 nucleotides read TGTGCCAGCAGTTTAAGGGCGACAGAAGAGACCCAGTACTTC.

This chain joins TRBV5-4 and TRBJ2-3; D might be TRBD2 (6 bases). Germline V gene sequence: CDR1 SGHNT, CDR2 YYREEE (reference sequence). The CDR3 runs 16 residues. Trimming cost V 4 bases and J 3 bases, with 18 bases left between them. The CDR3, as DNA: TGTGCCAGCAGCGTGAAGCGGGCCTCGGGGACAGATACGCAGTATTTT. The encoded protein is CASSVKRASGTDTQYF.

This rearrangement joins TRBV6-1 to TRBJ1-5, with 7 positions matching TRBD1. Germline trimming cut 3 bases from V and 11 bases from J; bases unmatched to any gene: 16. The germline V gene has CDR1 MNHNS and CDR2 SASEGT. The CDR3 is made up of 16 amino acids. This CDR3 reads CASSEFGTARGWTQHF. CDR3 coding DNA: TGTGCCAGCAGTGAGTTCGGGACAGCGAGGGGATGGACCCAGCATTTT.

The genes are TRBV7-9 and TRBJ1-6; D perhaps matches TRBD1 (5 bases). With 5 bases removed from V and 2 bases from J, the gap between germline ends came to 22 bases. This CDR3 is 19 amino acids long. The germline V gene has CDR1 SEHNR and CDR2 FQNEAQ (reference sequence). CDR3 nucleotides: TGTGCCAGCAGCCCCCGAACCCAGGGAGGGAACCCCTATAATTCACCCCTCCACTTT. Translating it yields CASSPRTQGGNPYNSPLHF. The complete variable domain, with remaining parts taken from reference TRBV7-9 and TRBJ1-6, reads DTGVSQNPRHKITKRGQNVTFRCDPISEHNRLYWYRQTLGQGPEFLTYFQNEAQLEKSRLLSDRFSAERPKGSFSTLEIQRTEQGDSAMYLCASSPRTQGGNPYNSPLHFGNGTRLTVT.

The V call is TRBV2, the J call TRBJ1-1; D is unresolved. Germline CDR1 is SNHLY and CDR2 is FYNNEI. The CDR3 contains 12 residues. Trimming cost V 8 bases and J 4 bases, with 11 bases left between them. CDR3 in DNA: TGTGCCAGCGGAGTTTTGAGCACTGAAGCTTTCTTT. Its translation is CASGVLSTEAFF. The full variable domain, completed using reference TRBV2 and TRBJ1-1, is EPEVTQTPSHQVTQMGQEVILRCVPISNHLYFYWYRQILGQKVEFLVSFYNNEISEKSEIFDDQFSVERPDGSNFTLKIRSTKLEDSAMYFCASGVLSTEAFFGQGTRLTVV.

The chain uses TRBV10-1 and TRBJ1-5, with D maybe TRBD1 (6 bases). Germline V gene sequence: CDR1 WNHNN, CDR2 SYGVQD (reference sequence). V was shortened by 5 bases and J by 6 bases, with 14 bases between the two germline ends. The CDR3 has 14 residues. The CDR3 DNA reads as TGCGCCAGCAGTCCCGGGACATTAGGTCAGCCCCAGCATTTT. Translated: CASSPGTLGQPQHF.

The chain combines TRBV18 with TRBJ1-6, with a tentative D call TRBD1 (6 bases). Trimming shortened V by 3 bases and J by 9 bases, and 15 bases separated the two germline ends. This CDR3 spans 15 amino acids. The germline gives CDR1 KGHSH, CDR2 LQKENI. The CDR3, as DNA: TGTGCCAGCTCACCCGGCCTCGGGGGGCGTTCACCCCTCCACTTT. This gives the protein CASSPGLGGRSPLHF.

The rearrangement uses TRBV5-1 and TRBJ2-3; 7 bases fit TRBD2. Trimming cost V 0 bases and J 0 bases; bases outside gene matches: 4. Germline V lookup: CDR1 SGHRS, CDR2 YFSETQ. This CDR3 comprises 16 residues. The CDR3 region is CASSLVGSGSTDTQYF. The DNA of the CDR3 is TGCGCCAGCAGCTTGGTCGGTAGCGGGAGCACAGATACGCAGTATTTT.

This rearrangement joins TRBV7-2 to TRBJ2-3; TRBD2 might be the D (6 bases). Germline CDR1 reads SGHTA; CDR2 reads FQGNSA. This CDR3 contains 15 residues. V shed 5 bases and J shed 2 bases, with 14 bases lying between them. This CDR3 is CASSLSGHDTDTQYF. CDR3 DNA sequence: TGTGCCAGCAGCCTGAGCGGGCATGACACAGATACGCAGTATTTT.

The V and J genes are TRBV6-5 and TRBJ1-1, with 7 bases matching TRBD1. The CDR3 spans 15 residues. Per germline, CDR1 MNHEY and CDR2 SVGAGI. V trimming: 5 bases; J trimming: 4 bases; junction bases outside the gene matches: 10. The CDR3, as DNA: TGTGCCAGCAGTACCCCCCGGGACAGACGCACTGAAGCTTTCTTT. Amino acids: CASSTPRDRRTEAFF.